Listed here are 13 T cell receptor beta chains from one sample, sequenced in a study of T-cell memory formation after mild COVID-19. Using its own MiXCR run on the 5' RACE reads, TCRdb lists one record per CDR3 protein. The repertoire includes a few hundred thousand distinct CDR3 sequences, over 15% of them detected once, and around 23% sits in the top ten. Sequencing was done on a sample of PBMCs or a T cell subset sorted from them (not recorded which). The receptors derive from a man between 18 and 35 years old who had mild COVID-19 (a few samples of this study predate the infection). Cell type and time point are not known.

This clonotype was recorded many times. The chain links TRBV7-2 to TRBJ2-2; a possible D gene is TRBD2 (7 bases). This CDR3 is 16 amino acids long. Trimming took off 1 base at V and 5 bases at J, with 14 bases between the two ends. Germline lookup yields CDR1 SGHTA and CDR2 FQGNSA. The CDR3 nucleotides read TGTGCCAGCAGCTTAGATGGGGGGGCTAATACCGGGGAGCTGTTTTTT. The encoded protein is CASSLDGGANTGELFF.

This clonotype appeared a few times. V gene TRBV4-1 combines with J gene TRBJ2-4; D perhaps matches TRBD2 (6 bases). The CDR3 sequence is 19 residues long. The germline V gene has CDR1 MGHRA and CDR2 YSYEKL. V lost 1 base and J lost 0, with 19 bases in between. The CDR3 reads CASSQGGVRQRLAKNIQYF. In nucleotides, the CDR3 is TGCGCCAGCAGCCAAGGCGGGGTAAGGCAGAGATTAGCCAAAAACATTCAGTACTTC.

This clonotype occurred many times. In DNA, the CDR3 is TGCAGTGCTAGGGGAGGAGAAAAACTGTTTTTT. This sequence encodes CSARGGEKLFF. The chain employs TRBV20-1 and TRBJ1-4; D is uncertain. V was trimmed by 3 bases and J by 8 bases, leaving 7 bases between them. The germline gives CDR1 DFQATT, CDR2 SNEGSKA (reference sequence). The CDR3 covers 11 residues.

V usage is TRBV5-5 and J usage is TRBJ2-1, with D unresolved. This CDR3 region has 12 residues. In germline, CDR1 is SGHKS, CDR2 YYEKEE (reference sequence). With 4 bases removed from V and 7 bases from J, the gap between germline ends came to 9 bases. This CDR3 reads CASSAERNEQFF. CDR3 DNA: TGTGCCAGCAGCGCGGAGAGAAATGAGCAGTTCTTC.

V gene TRBV10-3 combines with J gene TRBJ2-7; the match to TRBD1 covers 10 bases. CDR1 is ENHRY, CDR2 SYGVKD, per germline. V lost 10 bases and J lost 2; bases outside the gene matches: 14. The CDR3 spans 16 residues. CDR3 residues: CATWGADRGSTYEQYF. CDR3 sequence (DNA): TGTGCCACATGGGGCGCGGACAGGGGGTCTACCTACGAGCAGTACTTC.

This clonotype has just a few counts. The chain is built from TRBV5-5 and TRBJ1-1; D gene uncertain. The V end was cut by 1 base, the J end by 3 bases, with 10 bases between. Germline V gene data show CDR1 as SGHKS and CDR2 as YYEKEE (reference sequence). CDR3 length: 14 residues. CDR3 in DNA: TGTGCCAGCAGCTTGAGGGTAGGGCACACTGAAGCTTTCTTT. Translation: CASSLRVGHTEAFF.

The rearrangement uses TRBV11-2 and TRBJ2-5; TRBD2 matches at 9 bases. CDR3 length: 14 amino acids. Trimming at V came to 3 bases and at J to 5 bases, leaving 4 bases not matched to a gene. Germline assignment: CDR1 SGHAT and CDR2 FQNNGV. The CDR3 loop is CASSFAGGQETQYF. The CDR3 DNA reads TGTGCCAGCAGCTTCGCGGGGGGGCAGGAGACCCAGTACTTC.

This clonotype was counted a few times. This chain joins TRBV6-6 and TRBJ2-7; 7 positions agree with TRBD2. After removal of 8 bases from V and 5 bases from J, the junction contained 12 bases not matched to a gene. CDR3 length equals 14 residues. Germline V gene sequence: CDR1 MNHNY, CDR2 SVGAGI (reference sequence). For the CDR3, the DNA is TGTGCCAGCGCTCTAGCGGTGGGAGGGGACGAGCAGTACTTC. Translating gives CASALAVGGDEQYF.

This chain joins TRBV12-3 or TRBV12-4 and TRBJ1-5; D unclear. The CDR3 sequence is 16 residues long. V gave up 6 bases and J gave up 0 bases, with 15 bases separating them. The CDR3 reads CASRSRAGDSNQPQHF. The CDR3 DNA reads TGTGCCAGCAGAAGTAGAGCCGGGGATAGCAATCAGCCCCAGCATTTT.

This chain links TRBV6-1 with TRBJ2-7, with TRBD1 matching over 11 bases. The ends lost 4 bases at V and 5 bases at J; junction bases unmatched: 4. Germline-derived CDR1 and CDR2 are MNHNS and SASEGT. The CDR3 runs 14 residues. The CDR3 is CASSAGTGGNEQYV. The CDR3 DNA reads TGTGCCAGCAGTGCCGGGACAGGGGGGAACGAGCAGTACGTC.

There are a few counts of this clonotype. The V and J genes are TRBV4-3 and TRBJ2-3; D may be TRBD1 or TRBD2 (5 bases each). V dropped 3 bases and J dropped 1 base, with 20 bases sitting between them. Per germline, CDR1 LGHNA and CDR2 YSLEER. This CDR3 comprises 18 residues. The CDR3 spells CASSQTRTGGTRTDTQYF. For the CDR3, the DNA is TGCGCCAGCAGCCAGACACGGACTGGGGGAACCCGCACAGATACGCAGTATTTT.

J is TRBJ2-1 and V is TRBV5-1; TRBD2 agrees at 10 bases. Germline V CDR1 and CDR2: SGHRS, YFSETQ. The V segment lost 3 bases and the J segment 8 bases; nucleotides outside the gene matches: 2. The CDR3 contains 13 residues. This CDR3 reads CASSWSGGDEQFF. The CDR3 nucleotides read TGCGCCAGCAGCTGGAGCGGGGGGGATGAGCAGTTCTTC.

This clonotype has at least ten counts. The rearrangement links TRBV4-2 to TRBJ2-4; possibly TRBD1 for D (6 bases). The CDR3 contains 12 residues. The V end lost 4 bases, the J end lost 6 bases, and 7 bases lay between the germline ends. The germline V gene encodes CDR1 LGHNA and CDR2 YNFKEQ. The CDR3 region has the DNA TGTGCCAGCAGCCTGGACAGAAACATTCAGTACTTC. Encoded protein: CASSLDRNIQYF.